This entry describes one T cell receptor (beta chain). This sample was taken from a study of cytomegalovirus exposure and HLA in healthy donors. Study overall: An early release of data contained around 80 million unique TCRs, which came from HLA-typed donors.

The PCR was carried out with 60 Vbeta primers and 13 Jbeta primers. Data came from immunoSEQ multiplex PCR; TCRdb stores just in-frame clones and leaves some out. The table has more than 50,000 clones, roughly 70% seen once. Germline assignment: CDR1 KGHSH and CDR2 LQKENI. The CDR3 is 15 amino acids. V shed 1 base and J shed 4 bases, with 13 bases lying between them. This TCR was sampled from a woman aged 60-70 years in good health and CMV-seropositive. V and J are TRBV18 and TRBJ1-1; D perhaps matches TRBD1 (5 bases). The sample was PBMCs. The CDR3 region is CASSPRRQGGTEAFF. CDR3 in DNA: TGTGCCAGCTCACCACGCAGGCAGGGCGGCACTGAAGCTTTCTTT.